Sequencing of this T cell receptor (beta chain) was carried out in a study of identical twins (dated by TCRdb to 2016 to 2017). With regard to the full study: To test whether fetal clonotypes persist, the study used deep sequencing on TCR alpha and beta repertoires from monozygotic twins, unrelated adults of various ages, and cord blood. To rule out contamination, replicate twin experiments were performed at different times with different library preparation protocols. Study-wide findings and limitations: Invariant T cells such as MAIT and iNKT could partly confound zero-insertion analyses, although diverse VJ usage argued against such confounding for most clonotypes. In monozygotic twins, out-of-frame TCR alpha sharing was systematically underestimated by recombination models, although the models agreed with sharing between unrelated individuals. Fewer insertions were carried by abundant cord blood beta clonotypes, a similar but weaker trend appeared in young adult naive repertoires, and no such trend appeared in memory repertoires. Excess twin sharing in beta out-of-frame sequences was weaker because fewer shared sequences lowered the signal-to-noise ratio. Because the same donors could not be followed over many years, the conclusions relied on cross-sectional statistical analysis. Out-of-frame TCR alpha sequences shared between twins showed an excess of low generation-probability sequences compared with coincidental sharing between unrelated individuals.

The method behind the library was 5' RACE. The listed sequencing device is Illumina HiSeq 2000. Template switching added a universal primer binding site, and the final cDNA carried a unique molecular identifier that allowed TCR cDNA molecules to be counted accurately. Specific primers in the conserved constant-segment region were used to synthesize first-strand cDNA for the TCR alpha and beta chains. Each cDNA library was double barcoded, with a SMART-Mk sample barcode plus Illumina barcodes, to control for contamination. Two successive PCR steps introduced TruSeq adapter sequences along with Illumina sample barcodes. The TCR alpha and beta cDNA libraries were sequenced on the Illumina HiSeq platform using custom primers. The original pipeline was this. Unique molecular identifiers were extracted from raw reads with MiGEC, and CDR3 positions were determined with MiXCR. Recombination models were inferred per individual with the repgenHMM and IGoR tools using an EM algorithm. The analysis of shared clonotypes was done with the tcR package in R, with sharing normalized by the product of cloneset sizes. To study raw recombination free of thymic and clonal selection effects, out-of-frame nonproductive sequences were analyzed. TCRdb reran the public reads through fastp at Q25 and MiXCR, keeping productive beta chains. Under each unique CDR3 protein, matching rows form one entry showing the most common genes and DNA. TCRdb, rather than the study authors, made the V and J calls. This sample has approximately 410,000 distinct CDR3 sequences in its table, and less than 20% of those were observed once. More than 10% of the sample is taken by the ten largest.

All donors were healthy Caucasians. The researchers also sequenced three unrelated adults who were not twins: a male aged 18 to 29, a male aged 50 to 59, and a female aged 50 to 59. Miltenyi CD45RO+ enrichment and human naive T-cell isolation kits were used to isolate memory (CD45RO+) and naive T cells from PBMC. This clonotype was counted a few times. Its target antigen remains unknown. No base-level quality is on record; no much larger clone is a single base apart. Sequencing was carried out using naive T cells sorted from blood. The cell subset or site label here, explained by the study, means: cells isolated with a human naive T-cell isolation kit. The TCR sequence derives from a man between 45 and 60 years old in good health.

CDR3 sequence: CASSSGSGQKYSYEQYF. The DNA sequence is given as TGTGCCAGCAGTTCGGGTAGCGGACAAAAGTATTCCTACGAGCAGTACTTC. Recombination connected TRBV28 to TRBJ2-7, with a tentative D gene TRBD2 over 6 matching bases. There are 17 amino acids in the CDR3, from cysteine to phenylalanine inclusive. Only the CDR3 region is kept as DNA, spanning 51 bases read in frame from base 1. V is pared back by 4 bases and J by 1 base, with 20 bases lying between the germline termini. CDR1 MDHEN and CDR2 SYDVKM are derived from the germline V gene.